The 18 T cell receptor beta chains given below trace back to one sample, sequenced in a study of blood T cell repertoires in COVID-19. Sequenced by immunoSEQ multiplex PCR; TCRdb stores in-frame clones only, minus some. The data hold more than 70,000 clones, with 80% to 90% observed a single time. Sequencing was done on a sample of peripheral blood. The receptors stem from a man over 45 with acute or convalescent COVID-19.

This chain connects TRBV15 to TRBJ1-5, with D unclear. CDR3 length equals 13 residues. Germline V gives CDR1 LNHNV, CDR2 YYDKDF (reference sequence). V shed 3 bases and J shed 7 bases, with 10 bases lying between them. This CDR3 reads CATSSGVSQPQHF. The CDR3, as DNA: TGTGCCACCAGCAGCGGGGTCTCACAGCCCCAGCATTTT.

The chain couples TRBV7-2 to TRBJ1-2; 8 bases are shared with TRBD1. The junction had 4 bases not matched to a gene; V was cut back by 5 bases and J by 2 bases. The CDR3 is made up of 14 amino acids. Germline CDR1 and CDR2: SGHTA and FQGNSA. CDR3 in amino acids: CASSPGQGNYGYTF. The CDR3, as DNA: TGTGCCAGCAGCCCCGGACAGGGCAACTATGGCTACACCTTC.

The chain has TRBV9 and TRBJ2-3, with TRBD1 matching over 8 bases. CDR3 length: 16 amino acids. With V trimmed by 4 bases and J by 3 bases, 10 bases remained unmatched. Germline CDR1 is SGDLS and CDR2 is YYNGEE. This CDR3 reads CASSIHQGAGTDTQYF. As DNA, the CDR3 is TGTGCCAGCAGCATCCACCAGGGGGCAGGTACAGATACGCAGTATTTT.

CDR3 amino acids: CASSPFSGGIDTQYF. CDR3 in DNA: TGTGCCAGCAGCCCCTTCTCGGGGGGGATAGATACGCAGTATTTT. This sequence joins TRBV7-9 and TRBJ2-3; 8 positions match TRBD2. The CDR3 is 15 residues long. V shed 5 bases and J 5 bases; nucleotides not matched to a gene: 9. Per the germline V gene, CDR1 is SEHNR and CDR2 is FQNEAQ (reference sequence).

The gene calls are TRBV10-3 and TRBJ2-2; 8 nucleotides line up with TRBD1. V was pared by 4 bases and J by 4 bases, with 5 bases of the junction left unmatched. This CDR3 spans 15 amino acids. CDR1 ENHRY and CDR2 SYGVKD come from the germline V gene. CDR3 bases: TGTGCCATCAGTGGGACAGGGTCGTTCACCGGGGAGCTGTTTTTT. Its protein is CAISGTGSFTGELFF.

This chain joins TRBV6-5 and TRBJ1-4; a possible D gene is TRBD1 (5 bases). The CDR3 covers 11 residues. The V end lost 10 bases, the J end lost 13 bases, and 16 bases lay between the germline ends. Germline CDR1 reads MNHEY; CDR2 reads SVGAGI. CDR3 sequence reads: CATWGGHGLFF. For the CDR3, the DNA is TGTGCCACCTGGGGGGGTCACGGACTGTTTTTT.

This clone appeared once. J is TRBJ1-1 and V is TRBV5-8, with TRBD1 identical over 8 bases. The J segment lost 4 bases and the V segment lost 4 bases, leaving 6 bases of the junction unmatched. Looked up from germline, CDR1 is SGHTS and CDR2 is YDEGEE. The CDR3 covers 14 residues. CDR3 in DNA: TGTGCCAGCAGCCTAGGACAGGGTGGCACTGAAGCTTTCTTT. Translation: CASSLGQGGTEAFF.

This rearrangement joins TRBV2 to TRBJ1-1; 8 nucleotides match TRBD1. The CDR3 has 13 residues. Germline loops: CDR1 SNHLY, CDR2 FYNNEI. The CDR3 loop is CASILDRDTEAFF. DNA for the CDR3: TGTGCTTCTATACTGGACAGGGACACTGAAGCTTTCTTT.

The J gene is TRBJ1-3, the V gene TRBV5-4; D not resolved. The CDR3 is 13 amino acids. The V and J ends lost 4 bases and 4 bases respectively, with 9 bases between them. Germline assignment: CDR1 SGHNT and CDR2 YYREEE (reference sequence). The CDR3 sequence is CASSVYSGNTIYF. DNA of the CDR3: TGTGCCAGCAGCGTCTACTCCGGAAACACCATATATTTT.

The chain uses TRBV20-1 and TRBJ2-2; D gene ambiguous. This CDR3 is built from 11 residues. The germline V and J ends were trimmed by 6 bases and 7 bases, with 9 bases remaining between them. The germline V gene has CDR1 DFQATT and CDR2 SNEGSKA (reference sequence). The chain's CDR3 is CSARLSGELFF. The CDR3 DNA sequence: TGCAGTGCCCGTCTTAGCGGGGAGCTGTTTTTT.

The V and J genes are TRBV30 and TRBJ2-5; D perhaps matches TRBD1 (7 bases). CDR1 GTSNPN and CDR2 SVGIG come from the germline V gene (reference sequence). The ends were cut back, 7 bases at V and 2 bases at J, with 14 bases in the middle. The CDR3 is made up of 13 amino acids. This CDR3 reads CASSEGQQETQYF. CDR3 nucleotide sequence: TGTGCCTCCTCGGAGGGACAGCAAGAGACCCAGTACTTC.

V usage is TRBV18 and J usage is TRBJ2-7; D perhaps matches TRBD1 (6 bases). This CDR3 comprises 13 residues. V was cut by 3 bases and J by 6 bases, with 12 bases left in between. Germline CDR1 and CDR2: KGHSH and LQKENI. CDR3 in DNA: TGTGCCAGCTCACCCGGCAGGGGTCGCGAGCAGTACTTC. It codes for CASSPGRGREQYF.

The rearrangement uses TRBV29-1 and TRBJ1-2, with a tentative D call TRBD1 (6 bases). This CDR3 has 16 amino acids. Trimming shortened V by 3 bases and J by 7 bases, and 24 bases separated the two germline ends. CDR1 is SQVTM, CDR2 ANQGSEA, per germline. The CDR3 protein is CSVDGQNGALWGGYTF. The CDR3 coding sequence is TGCAGCGTTGACGGACAGAACGGCGCACTGTGGGGTGGCTACACCTTC.

This rearrangement joins TRBV2 to TRBJ2-1; D uncertain. Germline CDR1 reads SNHLY; CDR2 reads FYNNEI. Between the trimmed V and J ends, which lost 3 bases and 0 bases, there was a span of 9 bases. The CDR3 covers 15 residues. CDR3 sequence reads: CASSDRSLSYNEQFF. The CDR3 nucleotides are TGTGCCAGCAGTGACCGGTCGCTCTCCTACAATGAGCAGTTCTTC.

The CDR3 sequence: CASSHPGLAGANEQFF. The CDR3 DNA follows: TGTGCCAGCAGCCATCCCGGACTAGCGGGGGCCAATGAGCAGTTCTTC. V and J are TRBV14 and TRBJ2-1, with TRBD2 matching over 13 bases. In germline, CDR1 is SGHDN, CDR2 FVKESK. The V and J ends lost 3 bases and 6 bases, in that order; junction bases with no gene match: 5. CDR3 length: 16 amino acids. The variable domain in full, completed from reference TRBV14 and TRBJ2-1, reads EAGVTQFPSHSVIEKGQTVTLRCDPISGHDNLYWYRRVMGKEIKFLLHFVKESKQDESGMPNNRFLAERTGGTYSTLKVQPAELEDSGVYFCASSHPGLAGANEQFFGPGTRLTVL.

This rearrangement joins TRBV11-3 to TRBJ2-1; 8 nucleotides agree with TRBD2. The CDR3 runs to 15 residues. Germline V CDR1 and CDR2: SGHNT, YENEEA. Losses at the gene ends were 3 bases for V and 3 bases for J; bases not matched to a gene: 4. The CDR3 sequence: CASSLSGGIYNEQFF. The CDR3 nucleotides are TGTGCCAGCAGCTTGAGCGGGGGTATCTACAATGAGCAGTTCTTC. The full variable domain, completed using reference TRBV11-3 and TRBJ2-1, is EAGVVQSPRYKIIEKKQPVAFWCNPISGHNTLYWYLQNLGQGPELLIRYENEEAVDDSQLPKDRFSAERLKGVDSTLKIQPAELGDSAVYLCASSLSGGIYNEQFFGPGTRLTVL.

J is TRBJ1-2 and V is TRBV7-2; maybe TRBD1 (5 bases). Germline assignment: CDR1 SGHTA and CDR2 FQGNSA. The V end lost 5 bases, the J end lost 8 bases, and 21 bases lay between the germline ends. The CDR3 has 15 residues. CDR3 loop: CASSNPNQGTGGYTF. DNA for the CDR3: TGTGCCAGCAGCAACCCAAACCAGGGCACTGGGGGCTACACCTTC.

The rearrangement joins TRBV5-1 to TRBJ2-3; 13 positions match TRBD2. This CDR3 comprises 17 residues. Germline values: CDR1 SGHRS, CDR2 YFSETQ. With V trimmed by 0 bases and J by 5 bases, 6 bases remained unmatched. In DNA form, the CDR3 reads TGCGCCAGCAGCTTGGATGGGACTAGCGGGGATGGAGATACGCAGTATTTT. Translation: CASSLDGTSGDGDTQYF.